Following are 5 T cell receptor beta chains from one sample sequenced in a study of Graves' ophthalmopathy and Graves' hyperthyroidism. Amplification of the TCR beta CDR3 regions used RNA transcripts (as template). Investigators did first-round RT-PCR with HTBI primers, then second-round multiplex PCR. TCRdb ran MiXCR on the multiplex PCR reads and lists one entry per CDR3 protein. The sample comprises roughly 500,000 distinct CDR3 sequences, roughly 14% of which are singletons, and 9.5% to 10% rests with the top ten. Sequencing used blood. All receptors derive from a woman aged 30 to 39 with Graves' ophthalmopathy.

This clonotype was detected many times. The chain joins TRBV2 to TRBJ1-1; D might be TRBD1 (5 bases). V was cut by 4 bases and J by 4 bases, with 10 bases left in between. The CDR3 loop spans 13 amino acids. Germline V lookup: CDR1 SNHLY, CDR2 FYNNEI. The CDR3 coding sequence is TGTGCCAGCAGTGGGCAGGGAATCACTGAAGCTTTCTTT. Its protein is CASSGQGITEAFF.

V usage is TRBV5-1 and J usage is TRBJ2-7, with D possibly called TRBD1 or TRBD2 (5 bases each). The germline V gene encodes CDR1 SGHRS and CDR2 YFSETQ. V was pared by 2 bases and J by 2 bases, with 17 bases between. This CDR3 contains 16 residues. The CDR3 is CASSFVGERATYEQYF. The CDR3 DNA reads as TGCGCCAGCAGCTTTGTGGGGGAACGGGCGACCTACGAGCAGTACTTC.

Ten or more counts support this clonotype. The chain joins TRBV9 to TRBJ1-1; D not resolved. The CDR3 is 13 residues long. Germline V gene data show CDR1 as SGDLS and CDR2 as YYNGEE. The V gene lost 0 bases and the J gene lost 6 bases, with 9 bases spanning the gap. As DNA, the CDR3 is TGTGCCAGCAGCGTAGTTACTTCCTCTGAAGCTTTCTTT. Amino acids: CASSVVTSSEAFF.

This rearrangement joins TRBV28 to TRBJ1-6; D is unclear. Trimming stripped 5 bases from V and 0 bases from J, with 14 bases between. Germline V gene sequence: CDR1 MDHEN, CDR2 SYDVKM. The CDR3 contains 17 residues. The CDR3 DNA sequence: TGTGCCAGCAGTCGCGGGCCCTCGAGCTCCTATAATTCACCCCTCCACTTT. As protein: CASSRGPSSSYNSPLHF.

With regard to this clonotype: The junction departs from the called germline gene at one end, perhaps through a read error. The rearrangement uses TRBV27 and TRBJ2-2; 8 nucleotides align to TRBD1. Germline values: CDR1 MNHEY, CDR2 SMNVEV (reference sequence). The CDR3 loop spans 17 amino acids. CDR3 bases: TGTGCCAGCCGCCCGGACAGGGCGGTATCCCAAACCGGGGATCTGTTTTTT. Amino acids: CASRPDRAVSQTGDLFF.